These 11 T cell receptor beta chains originate from one sample sequenced in a study of blood T cells in healthy people across ages. PCR was performed a second time for about 6 to 11 cycles using a sample-barcoded 5' primer and a J-beta primer mix. TCRdb independently ran MiXCR on the 5' RACE reads; one entry per CDR3 protein. Of around 520,000 distinct CDR3 sequences in the sample, over 25% were seen once. These data also formed part of another study, on T cells of mothers and their children.

Sequencing used blood. All receptors derive from a boy younger than 10 in good health.

The chain is built from TRBV3-1 and TRBJ2-7; TRBD1 aligns across 8 bases. This CDR3 comprises 14 residues. J gave up 5 bases and V 1 base, and 4 bases lay outside the gene matches. Germline CDR1 is LGHDT and CDR2 is YNNKEL (reference sequence). This chain's CDR3 is CASSQGAGGHEQYF. DNA for the CDR3: TGTGCCAGCAGCCAAGGGGCAGGGGGCCACGAGCAGTACTTC.

This clonotype came up a few times. This chain joins TRBV27 and TRBJ2-5; 11 nucleotides align to TRBD2. The J call is uncertain, as TRBJ2-1 better fits the DNA end. Per the germline V gene, CDR1 is MNHEY and CDR2 is SMNVEV (reference sequence). This CDR3 comprises 16 residues. In DNA form, the CDR3 reads TGTGCCAGCAGTCCCCTTAGCGGGGGGGCCGTCAATGAGCAGTTCTTC. Protein sequence: CASSPLSGGAVNEQFF.

The chain employs TRBV6-5 and TRBJ2-7; 11 positions match TRBD2. Looked up from germline, CDR1 is MNHEY and CDR2 is SVGAGI. With V trimmed by 4 bases and J by 0 bases, 11 bases remained unmatched. The CDR3 runs to 18 residues. Here the CDR3 DNA reads TGTGCCAGCAGTTCCGCCGGACTAGCGGGTCGGAGCTCCTACGAGCAGTACTTC. Translated: CASSSAGLAGRSSYEQYF.

The V call is TRBV5-1, the J call TRBJ2-1; 13 nucleotides agree with TRBD2. V was clipped by 3 bases and J by 2 bases; unmatched bases: 8. The germline CDR1 and CDR2 sequences are SGHRS and YFSETQ. This CDR3 is built from 18 residues. CDR3 amino acids: CASSSGLAGVRTYNEQFF. In DNA, the CDR3 is TGCGCCAGCAGCTCCGGACTAGCGGGAGTTAGGACCTACAATGAGCAGTTCTTC.

The V and J genes are TRBV14 and TRBJ2-5; unclear D gene. Near its end, the DNA agrees better with TRBJ2-7, so the J call may be wrong. The germline V gene has CDR1 SGHDN and CDR2 FVKESK. This CDR3 spans 12 amino acids. CDR3 in DNA: TGTGCCAGCAGCCAAGACGACTACGAGCAGTACTTC. The encoded protein is CASSQDDYEQYF.

The V call is TRBV7-9, the J call TRBJ2-1; D could derive from TRBD1 or TRBD2 (6 bases each). The germline CDR1 and CDR2 sequences are SEHNR and FQNEAQ (reference sequence). Trimming took 1 base from V and 4 from J, leaving 20 bases between them. The CDR3 has 18 residues. DNA for the CDR3: TGTGCCAGCAGCTTAGGGGGGGCCGGGCGTGGCCGGTACAATGAGCAGTTCTTC. Translating it yields CASSLGGAGRGRYNEQFF.

CDR3 nucleotides: TGTGCCAGCAGTGACCCCGGGGGGCCGAACACTGAAGCTTTCTTT. Protein: CASSDPGGPNTEAFF. The J gene is TRBJ1-1, the V gene TRBV6-2 or TRBV6-3, with D possibly TRBD1 on 6 matching bases. Germline lookup yields CDR1 MNHEY and CDR2 SVGEGT. V was clipped by 5 bases and J by 1 base, with 14 bases between them. The CDR3 covers 15 residues.

Concerning this clonotype: A read error may account for a junction end that differs from germline. The gene calls are TRBV7-9 and TRBJ2-5; D uncertain. The CDR3 covers 12 residues. Germline V lookup: CDR1 SEHNR, CDR2 FQNEAQ (reference sequence). The CDR3 here is CASSLTPGPLGF. The CDR3, as DNA: TGTGCCAGCAGCTTAACCCCCGGACCCCTCGGATTC.

The rearrangement links TRBV30 to TRBJ2-7, with 9 bases matching TRBD1. V was clipped by 2 bases and J by 4 bases; unmatched bases: 12. Germline loops: CDR1 GTSNPN, CDR2 SVGIG (reference sequence). There are 16 residues in the CDR3. The CDR3 sequence is CAWSSATGGAWYEQYF. DNA for the CDR3: TGTGCCTGGAGTTCCGCTACAGGGGGCGCGTGGTACGAGCAGTACTTC.

The chain recombines TRBV7-9 with TRBJ2-7, with a tentative D call TRBD1 (6 bases). CDR1 and CDR2 (germline): SEHNR, FQNEAQ (reference sequence). V gave up 1 base and J gave up 1 base, with 11 bases separating them. The CDR3 is 15 amino acids. The CDR3 region is CASSLGDTYSYEQYF. CDR3 coding DNA: TGTGCCAGCAGCTTAGGGGACACTTATTCCTACGAGCAGTACTTC.

This clonotype has a handful of counts. V is TRBV14 and J is TRBJ2-1; the match to TRBD1 covers 8 bases. With 5 bases clipped from V and 2 bases from J, the junction kept 8 bases outside the gene matches. Germline V CDR1 and CDR2: SGHDN, FVKESK. The CDR3 totals 16 residues. CDR3 sequence: CASSELQGATYNEQFF. The DNA for the CDR3 is TGTGCCAGCAGCGAACTTCAGGGGGCGACCTACAATGAGCAGTTCTTC.